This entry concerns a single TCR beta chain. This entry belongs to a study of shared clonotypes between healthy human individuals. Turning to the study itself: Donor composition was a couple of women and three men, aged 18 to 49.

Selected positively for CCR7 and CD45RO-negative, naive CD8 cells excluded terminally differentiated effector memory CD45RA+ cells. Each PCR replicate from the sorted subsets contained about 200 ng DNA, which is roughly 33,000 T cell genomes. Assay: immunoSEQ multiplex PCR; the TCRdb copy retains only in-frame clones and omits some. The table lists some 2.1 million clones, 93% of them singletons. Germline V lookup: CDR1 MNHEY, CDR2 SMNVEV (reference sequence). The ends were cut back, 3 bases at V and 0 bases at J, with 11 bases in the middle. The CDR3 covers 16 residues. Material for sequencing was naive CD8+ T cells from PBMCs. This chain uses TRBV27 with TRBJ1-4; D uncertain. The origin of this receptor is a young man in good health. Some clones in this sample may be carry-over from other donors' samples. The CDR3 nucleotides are TGTGCCAGCAGTTTTTCGACAAAAACAACTAATGAAAAACTGTTTTTT. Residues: CASSFSTKTTNEKLFF.